Presented here are 25 T cell receptor beta chains from one specimen sequenced in a study of blood T cell repertoires in COVID-19. Profiled with immunoSEQ multiplex PCR; TCRdb holds only in-frame clones, not every one. The data hold 300,000 to 450,000 clones, with more than 70% observed a single time. Sequencing was done on a sample of PBMCs or T cells enriched from blood (not recorded which). The source of these receptors is a woman in her thirties who had been exposed to COVID-19.

This clone was detected once. CDR3 in DNA: TGCGCCAGCAGCTTGGAGACAGGGGTCAATGAAAAACTGTTTTTT. Amino acids: CASSLETGVNEKLFF. This chain connects TRBV5-1 to TRBJ1-4, with TRBD1 identical over 8 bases. The ends lost 0 bases at V and 5 bases at J; junction bases unmatched: 3. Germline-derived CDR1 and CDR2 are SGHRS and YFSETQ. This CDR3 has 15 residues.

This clone came up many times. This chain joins TRBV13 and TRBJ2-7; no reliable D call. The ends were cut back, 5 bases at V and 3 bases at J, with 11 bases in the middle. In germline, CDR1 is PRHDT, CDR2 FYEKMQ (reference sequence). The CDR3 extends over 13 amino acids. CDR3 in amino acids: CASSPLDSYEQYF. CDR3 in DNA: TGTGCCAGCAGCCCCCTCGATAGCTACGAGCAGTACTTC. The whole variable domain, filled in from reference TRBV13 and TRBJ2-7, reads AAGVIQSPRHLIKEKRETATLKCYPIPRHDTVYWYQQGPGQDPQFLISFYEKMQSDKGSIPDRFSAQQFSDYHSELNMSSLELGDSALYFCASSPLDSYEQYFGPGTRLTVT.

This sequence joins TRBV10-3 and TRBJ2-5; possibly TRBD2 for D (6 bases). Deletions cut 3 bases from V and 1 base from J, with 21 bases between. In germline, CDR1 is ENHRY, CDR2 SYGVKD. This CDR3 has 18 residues. Written as DNA, the CDR3 is TGTGCCATCAGTGAACGTTTTGCGGGGAGGACCCCCCAAGAGACCCAGTACTTC. As protein: CAISERFAGRTPQETQYF.

The V call is TRBV19, the J call TRBJ1-3; the D gene is possibly TRBD1 (5 bases). The CDR3 extends over 15 amino acids. V lost 3 bases and J 0 bases, leaving 9 bases between the germline ends. Germline-derived CDR1 and CDR2 are LNHDA and SQIVND (reference sequence). The CDR3 here is CASSIRGDSGNTIYF. The CDR3, as DNA: TGTGCCAGTAGTATCCGGGGGGACTCTGGAAACACCATATATTTT.

The chain joins TRBV7-9 to TRBJ1-1, with 8 positions matching TRBD1. This CDR3 is 15 amino acids long. Looked up from germline, CDR1 is SEHNR and CDR2 is FQNEAQ (reference sequence). J lost 7 bases, V lost 1 base, and 8 bases had no gene match. The CDR3 loop is CASSLGWQGAYEAFF. In DNA, the CDR3 is TGTGCCAGCAGCTTAGGTTGGCAGGGGGCATATGAAGCTTTCTTT.

V gene TRBV28 combines with J gene TRBJ1-1; 9 bases agree with TRBD1. The CDR3 sequence is 17 residues long. The V gene's germline CDR1 is MDHEN and CDR2 SYDVKM. Trimming at V came to 4 bases and at J to 5 bases, leaving 14 bases not matched to a gene. CDR3 protein: CASSWIPGQGKGTEAFF. The CDR3 DNA is TGTGCCAGCAGTTGGATCCCGGGACAGGGAAAAGGGACTGAAGCTTTCTTT. Filled out from reference TRBV28 and TRBJ1-1, the complete variable domain reads DVKVTQSSRYLVKRTGEKVFLECVQDMDHENMFWYRQDPGLGLRLIYFSYDVKMKEKGDIPEGYSVSREKKERFSLILESASTNQTSMYLCASSWIPGQGKGTEAFFGQGTRLTVV.

The chain employs TRBV7-8 and TRBJ2-7; the D is unclear. The CDR3 sequence is 17 residues long. The V gene lost 4 bases and the J gene lost 6 bases, with 25 bases spanning the gap. Germline assignment: CDR1 SGHVS and CDR2 FQNEAQ. CDR3 in amino acids: CASSSVFSPQPRREQYF. In nucleotides, the CDR3 is TGTGCCAGCAGCTCAGTGTTTAGTCCTCAGCCCAGGCGCGAGCAGTACTTC.

This chain links TRBV19 with TRBJ2-5; the D gene is possibly TRBD1 (5 bases). Trimming pared 3 bases from V and 0 bases from J, leaving 8 bases between. Per germline, CDR1 LNHDA and CDR2 SQIVND (reference sequence). The CDR3 loop spans 14 amino acids. For the CDR3, the DNA is TGTGCCAGTAGTATGCGGACAAACCAAGAGACCCAGTACTTC. Its protein is CASSMRTNQETQYF. The complete variable domain, with remaining parts taken from reference TRBV19 and TRBJ2-5, reads DGGITQSPKYLFRKEGQNVTLSCEQNLNHDAMYWYRQDPGQGLRLIYYSQIVNDFQKGDIAEGYSVSREKKESFPLTVTSAQKNPTAFYLCASSMRTNQETQYFGPGTRLLVL.

This chain joins TRBV2 and TRBJ2-1, with 12 positions matching TRBD2. This CDR3 contains 14 residues. CDR1 is SNHLY, CDR2 FYNNEI, per germline. The CDR3 loop is CALRRTSGINEQFF. The CDR3 nucleotides are TGTGCACTGCGTCGGACTAGCGGGATCAATGAGCAGTTCTTC. The full variable domain, completed using reference TRBV2 and TRBJ2-1, is EPEVTQTPSHQVTQMGQEVILRCVPISNHLYFYWYRQILGQKVEFLVSFYNNEISEKSEIFDDQFSVERPDGSNFTLKIRSTKLEDSAMYFCALRRTSGINEQFFGPGTRLTVL.

V is TRBV19 and J is TRBJ2-7; the D gene is possibly TRBD1 (6 bases). Trimming took 2 bases from V and 2 from J, leaving 10 bases between them. This CDR3 region has 14 residues. In germline, CDR1 is LNHDA, CDR2 SQIVND (reference sequence). CDR3 sequence reads: CASSIMAGAYEQYF. The CDR3, as DNA: TGTGCCAGTAGTATAATGGCAGGGGCCTACGAGCAGTACTTC.

This chain links TRBV6-5 with TRBJ1-5; tentative D call: TRBD1 (5 bases). V lost 6 bases and J 1 base, leaving 13 bases between the germline ends. In germline, CDR1 is MNHEY, CDR2 SVGAGI. The length of the CDR3 is 15 residues. CDR3 loop: CASSGGERSNQPQHF. The CDR3 DNA reads TGTGCCAGCAGCGGGGGGGAGCGAAGCAATCAGCCCCAGCATTTT.

The V gene is TRBV28, the J gene TRBJ1-3; D remains unclear. Trimming pared 5 bases from V and 4 bases from J, leaving 15 bases between. Per the germline V gene, CDR1 is MDHEN and CDR2 is SYDVKM. The CDR3 covers 15 residues. The CDR3 here is CASSRPGSLGNTIYF. CDR3 in DNA: TGTGCCAGCAGTCGGCCGGGATCCCTGGGAAACACCATATATTTT.

The table lists this clone with a few counts. The chain carries TRBV10-3 and TRBJ1-2; D not certain. The CDR3 is 13 residues long. Germline V gene data show CDR1 as ENHRY and CDR2 as SYGVKD. The V gene lost 3 bases and the J gene lost 4 bases, with 9 bases spanning the gap. The CDR3 DNA reads as TGTGCCATCAGTGAACCCGGCGGCTATGGCTACACCTTC. Translation gives CAISEPGGYGYTF.

The chain has TRBV2 and TRBJ2-5; 7 nucleotides line up with TRBD2. This CDR3 comprises 13 residues. The ends lost 7 bases at V and 3 bases at J; junction bases unmatched: 5. From germline, CDR1 is SNHLY and CDR2 FYNNEI. This CDR3 reads CASTGGNKETQYF. Written as DNA, the CDR3 is TGTGCCAGCACCGGGGGGAACAAAGAGACCCAGTACTTC.

The rearrangement uses TRBV27 and TRBJ2-1; 13 nucleotides match TRBD2. CDR1 and CDR2 from the germline V gene are MNHEY and SMNVEV (reference sequence). After removal of 2 bases from V and 8 bases from J, the junction contained 6 bases not matched to a gene. The CDR3 is made up of 16 amino acids. CDR3 nucleotides: TGTGCCAGCAGTTTAACACTAGCGGGAGGGATGGATGAGCAGTTCTTC. Protein sequence: CASSLTLAGGMDEQFF.

The chain uses TRBV18 and TRBJ2-1, with D tentatively TRBD1 (6 bases). This CDR3 contains 15 residues. Germline CDR1 and CDR2: KGHSH and LQKENI. The V gene lost 3 bases and the J gene lost 6 bases, with 15 bases spanning the gap. CDR3 DNA sequence: TGTGCCAGCTCACCTCAGACTGGGGGCTTCAATGAGCAGTTCTTC. This codes for CASSPQTGGFNEQFF.

The J gene is TRBJ1-1, the V gene TRBV30; D is possibly TRBD1 (5 bases). The length of the CDR3 is 16 residues. V lost 0 bases and J lost 4, with 18 bases in between. CDR1 is GTSNPN and CDR2 is SVGIG in the germline V gene (reference sequence). CDR3 residues: CAWSVGPLSGGTEAFF. The CDR3 DNA follows: TGTGCCTGGAGTGTCGGTCCCCTCAGCGGGGGCACTGAAGCTTTCTTT.

This chain uses TRBV27 with TRBJ2-7; TRBD2 matches at 13 bases. The CDR3 loop spans 14 amino acids. Germline values: CDR1 MNHEY, CDR2 SMNVEV (reference sequence). Trimming cost V 5 bases and J 10 bases; bases outside gene matches: 8. This chain's CDR3 is CASSPGLAGVAQYF. As DNA, the CDR3 is TGTGCCAGCAGTCCCGGACTAGCGGGAGTTGCACAGTACTTC.

The rearrangement links TRBV28 to TRBJ2-1; tentative D call: TRBD1 (7 bases). Germline V gives CDR1 MDHEN, CDR2 SYDVKM. V lost 6 bases and J 6 bases, leaving 15 bases between the germline ends. The CDR3 has 14 residues. The CDR3 sequence: CASRPPEGANEQFF. The CDR3 DNA sequence: TGTGCCAGCAGGCCTCCGGAGGGGGCCAATGAGCAGTTCTTC.

The chain links TRBV21-1 to TRBJ2-7; the table's D call TRBD2 went unverified against the DNA. TRBV21-1 is termed a pseudogene. This CDR3 has 16 amino acids. In DNA form, the CDR3 reads TGTGCCAGCAGCAAAGGCGCCGGGCGGGAGTCTAGAGAGCAGTACTTC. As protein: CASSKGAGRESREQYF.

The chain carries TRBV11-2 and TRBJ1-3; no reliable D call. The V gene lost 1 base and the J gene lost 4 bases, with 2 bases spanning the gap. This CDR3 spans 12 amino acids. The germline CDR1 and CDR2 sequences are SGHAT and FQNNGV. The CDR3 DNA reads as TGTGCCAGCAGCTTAGCAGGAAACACCATATATTTT. Its protein is CASSLAGNTIYF.

J is TRBJ1-1 and V is TRBV6-5; perhaps TRBD1 as D (5 bases). The germline CDR1 and CDR2 sequences are MNHEY and SVGAGI. The CDR3 consists of 15 residues. Trimming removed 7 bases at V and 3 bases at J, with 18 bases between. This chain's CDR3 is CASTQHRRGDTEAFF. DNA of the CDR3: TGTGCCAGCACCCAACACAGACGGGGGGACACTGAAGCTTTCTTT.

The V gene is TRBV15, the J gene TRBJ2-1; weak D call: TRBD2 (5 bases). The V end was cut by 2 bases, the J end by 0 bases, with 11 bases between. Germline loops: CDR1 LNHNV, CDR2 YYDKDF (reference sequence). The CDR3 runs 16 residues. CDR3 loop: CATSRSAVFSYNEQFF. The CDR3 nucleotides are TGTGCCACCAGCAGATCAGCGGTTTTCTCCTACAATGAGCAGTTCTTC.

This clone was observed a few times. V and J are TRBV4-2 and TRBJ2-7; maybe TRBD2 (6 bases). The germline V gene has CDR1 LGHNA and CDR2 YNFKEQ. V lost 4 bases to trimming and J lost 4 bases, with 14 bases between them. The length of the CDR3 is 14 residues. In DNA form, the CDR3 reads TGTGCCAGCAGCCCCGGGGTAGCGGAATACGAGCAGTACTTC. Protein product: CASSPGVAEYEQYF.

This clone was seen once. V usage is TRBV11-2 and J usage is TRBJ2-1; TRBD2 agrees at 7 bases. Germline V gene sequence: CDR1 SGHAT, CDR2 FQNNGV. The CDR3 extends over 15 amino acids. J was trimmed by 9 bases and V by 9 bases; bases with no gene match: 17. CDR3 sequence: CASQLGWEGHGEQFF. In DNA, the CDR3 is TGTGCCAGTCAGCTGGGGTGGGAGGGCCACGGTGAGCAGTTCTTC.